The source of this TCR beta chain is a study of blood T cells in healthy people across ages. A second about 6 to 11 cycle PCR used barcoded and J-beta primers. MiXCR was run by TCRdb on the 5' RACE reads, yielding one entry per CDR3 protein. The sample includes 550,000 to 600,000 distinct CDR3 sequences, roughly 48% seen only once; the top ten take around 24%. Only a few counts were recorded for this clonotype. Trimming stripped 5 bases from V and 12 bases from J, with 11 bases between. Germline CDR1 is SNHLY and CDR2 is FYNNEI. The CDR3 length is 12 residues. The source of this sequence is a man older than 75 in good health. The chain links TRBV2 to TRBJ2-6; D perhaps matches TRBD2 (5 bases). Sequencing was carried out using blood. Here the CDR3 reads CASSKLGVVLTF. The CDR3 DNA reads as TGTGCCAGCAGTAAACTGGGAGTCGTCCTGACTTTC.